This note documents a single T cell receptor (beta chain) sequence. The data are from a study of blood T cell repertoires in COVID-19. Turning to the study itself: COVID-19 samples collected from the United States, Italy and Spain covered acute and convalescent phases.

Only in-frame clones appear in the TCRdb table, and some are missing; sequencing was by immunoSEQ multiplex PCR. The sample holds approximately 37,000 clones, over 70% seen once. Trimming pared 0 bases from V and 1 base from J, leaving 4 bases between. CDR1 is SGHRS, CDR2 YFSETQ, per germline. The CDR3 covers 13 residues. This sequence was found in a woman in her 70s with acute or convalescent COVID-19. J is TRBJ1-1 and V is TRBV5-1; no firm D call. The sample comprised peripheral blood. CDR3 loop: CASSLAQNTEAFF. In nucleotides, the CDR3 is TGCGCCAGCAGCTTGGCCCAGAACACTGAAGCTTTCTTT.